The T cell receptor (beta chain) under discussion was sequenced for a study of human versus mouse CDR3 diversity and MHC coevolution. Germline CDR1 reads SGHDT; CDR2 reads YYEEEE. The CDR3 is 12 residues long. V shed 5 bases and J shed 9 bases, with 13 bases lying between them. Here immunoSEQ multiplex PCR was the method, and the copy in TCRdb shows in-frame clones only, minus some. The sample includes 80,000 or so clones, just under 95% of them seen just once. The chain combines TRBV5-6 with TRBJ2-3; no firm D call. Sequencing was done on a sample of naive CD4+ T cells from blood. Subset noted: CD45RO-negative CD62L-positive naive CD4 T cells. The source is a person aged 30-69 years in good health. The DNA of the CDR3 is TGTGCCAGCAGTTTCGGTCCCGGGACGCAGTATTTT. Encoded protein: CASSFGPGTQYF.